The 13 T cell receptor beta chains given below trace back to one sample, sequenced in a study of T cells in Graves' hyperthyroidism and ophthalmopathy (dated by TCRdb to between 2019 and 2020). Library preparation employed multiplex PCR. Sequencing used an Illumina HiSeq 2000. The TCR beta CDR3 regions were amplified from RNA transcripts. A first-round RT-PCR of the TCR CDR3 used the HTBI primer set with the Qiagen OneStep RT-PCR kit. TCRdb reran the public reads through fastp at Q25 and MiXCR, keeping productive beta chains. Identical CDR3 protein sequences are pooled into one entry, listed with their most common genes and DNA. Across this sample there are over 300,000 distinct CDR3 sequences, with approximately 15% seen only once. 9.5% to 12% of the sample belongs to the ten largest clones. Source material: blood. These TCRs come from a woman aged 55-75 years with Graves' hyperthyroidism.

The table lists this clonotype with many counts. V and J are TRBV12-3 or TRBV12-4 and TRBJ2-1; D is unresolved. Trimming took off 2 bases at V and 3 bases at J, with 8 bases between the two ends. The CDR3 consists of 14 residues. The CDR3 DNA reads TGTGCCAGCAGTTTATACGGGCTCTACAATGAGCAGTTCTTC. Amino acids: CASSLYGLYNEQFF.

This clonotype has a count of ten or more. This chain connects TRBV6-5 to TRBJ2-3, with TRBD2 matching over 9 bases. V lost 2 bases, J lost 0 bases, and 6 bases stayed unmatched. This CDR3 contains 17 residues. CDR1 MNHEY and CDR2 SVGAGI come from the germline V gene. CDR3: CASSYTRLAASTDTQYF. CDR3 in DNA: TGTGCCAGCAGTTACACTAGACTAGCGGCTAGCACAGATACGCAGTATTTT.

In its sample, this clonotype was seen many times. V and J are TRBV11-2 and TRBJ2-3; 7 bases agree with TRBD1. The CDR3 spans 14 residues. V lost 7 bases to trimming and J lost 4 bases; unmatched junction nucleotides: 8. Germline V gives CDR1 SGHAT, CDR2 FQNNGV. The chain's CDR3 is CASTPGQYSDTQYF. The CDR3 nucleotides are TGTGCCAGCACCCCGGGACAGTACTCAGATACGCAGTATTTT.

There are many counts of this clonotype. This rearrangement joins TRBV13 to TRBJ2-7, with 7 positions matching TRBD2. V was pared by 8 bases and J by 2 bases, with 9 bases of the junction left unmatched. The V gene's germline CDR1 is PRHDT and CDR2 FYEKMQ (reference sequence). The CDR3 contains 14 residues. CDR3 bases: TGTGCCAGCGGGCGGGCTAGCGGTCCCTACGAGCAGTACTTC. This encodes CASGRASGPYEQYF.

The chain has TRBV4-1 and TRBJ2-1; 7 bases align to TRBD2. CDR1 and CDR2 (germline): MGHRA, YSYEKL. The junction had 11 bases not matched to a gene; V was cut back by 0 bases and J by 0 bases. CDR3 length: 19 residues. The CDR3 reads CASSQDRISGPSSYNEQFF. The CDR3 nucleotides read TGCGCCAGCAGCCAAGATCGTATTAGCGGGCCTTCCTCCTACAATGAGCAGTTCTTC.

Only a few counts were recorded for this clonotype. This rearrangement joins TRBV19 to TRBJ2-1, with TRBD2 matching over 10 bases. CDR1 and CDR2 (germline): LNHDA, SQIVND (reference sequence). Trimming removed 5 bases from V and 0 bases from J; junction bases left unmatched: 7. This CDR3 spans 17 amino acids. CDR3 DNA sequence: TGTGCCAGTAGTGTTTCTAGCGGGAGCTACTCCTACAATGAGCAGTTCTTC. Translated: CASSVSSGSYSYNEQFF.

This clonotype appeared a single time. V usage is TRBV7-9 and J usage is TRBJ1-2; TRBD1 matches at 7 bases. The trim removed 5 bases at V and 7 bases at J, leaving 13 bases unmatched. The CDR3 covers 15 residues. The germline CDR1 and CDR2 sequences are SEHNR and FQNEAQ (reference sequence). The CDR3 bases are TGTGCCAGCAGCGACGGGCTAGACAGGGTGGGTGGCTACACCTTC. Residues: CASSDGLDRVGGYTF.

This clonotype was picked up many times. This chain connects TRBV28 to TRBJ1-4; D remains ambiguous. The CDR3 contains 17 residues. The V end was cut by 6 bases, the J end by 8 bases, with 25 bases between. CDR1 and CDR2 from the germline V gene are MDHEN and SYDVKM. CDR3: CASSPLWWAPLTEKLFF. CDR3 nucleotides: TGTGCCAGCAGCCCACTGTGGTGGGCCCCACTGACGGAAAAACTGTTTTTT. Based on the CDR3 plus reference TRBV28 and TRBJ1-4, the full variable domain is DVKVTQSSRYLVKRTGEKVFLECVQDMDHENMFWYRQDPGLGLRLIYFSYDVKMKEKGDIPEGYSVSREKKERFSLILESASTNQTSMYLCASSPLWWAPLTEKLFFGSGTQLSVL.

In its sample, this clonotype was seen a few times. V usage is TRBV6-1 and J usage is TRBJ2-5; no clear D. CDR3 length equals 13 residues. V gave up 0 bases and J gave up 5 bases, with 7 bases separating them. Germline loops: CDR1 MNHNS, CDR2 SASEGT. The CDR3 is CASSEAPLETQYF. The CDR3 coding sequence is TGTGCCAGCAGTGAAGCCCCCCTCGAGACCCAGTACTTC.

This clonotype was seen ten or more times. The chain is built from TRBV28 and TRBJ1-4, with TRBD1 identical over 9 bases. V lost 5 bases, J lost 8 bases, and 6 bases stayed unmatched. The CDR3 sequence is 14 residues long. The V gene's germline CDR1 is MDHEN and CDR2 SYDVKM. CDR3 residues: CASSTGGAGEKLFF. The CDR3 DNA is TGTGCCAGCAGTACAGGGGGCGCCGGGGAAAAACTGTTTTTT.

In its sample, this clonotype was seen a few times. The J gene is TRBJ1-2, the V gene TRBV6-1, with D maybe TRBD1 (6 bases). The CDR3 is made up of 16 amino acids. Trimming removed 3 bases at V and 7 bases at J, with 21 bases between. CDR1 is MNHNS, CDR2 SASEGT, per germline. CDR3 amino acids: CASSETRGALEAGYTF. Written as DNA, the CDR3 is TGTGCCAGCAGTGAGACCCGGGGGGCCCTAGAGGCTGGCTACACCTTC.

The rearrangement uses TRBV7-9 and TRBJ2-7; D may be TRBD1 (5 bases). Germline-derived CDR1 and CDR2 are SEHNR and FQNEAQ (reference sequence). V was trimmed by 0 bases and J by 0 bases, leaving 12 bases between them. The CDR3 runs to 16 residues. CDR3 region: CASSLAARVGSYEQYF. Written as DNA, the CDR3 is TGTGCCAGCAGCTTAGCGGCCAGGGTCGGCTCCTACGAGCAGTACTTC.

This clonotype has at least ten counts. The V call is TRBV27, the J call TRBJ2-5; D unclear. Per the germline V gene, CDR1 is MNHEY and CDR2 is SMNVEV (reference sequence). The CDR3 loop spans 13 amino acids. Trimming removed 2 bases at V and 5 bases at J, with 9 bases between. CDR3 sequence: CASSLEDGETQYF. CDR3 sequence (DNA): TGTGCCAGCAGTTTAGAGGACGGGGAGACCCAGTACTTC.